This TCR beta chain was sequenced in a study of blood T cell repertoires in COVID-19. Study as a whole: From T cells, B-cell-depleted T cells, or PBMCs came the material, which was cDNA or gDNA.

Original analysis: Estimated nucleated cell counts came from reference gene primer amplification. Some clones are missing from TCRdb's copy, which holds only in-frame ones; the method was immunoSEQ multiplex PCR. The V and J calls and the clone size are those of that table, but D and trimming were determined from the DNA. This table holds 40,000 or so clones, about nine tenths found once. This TCR was sampled from a human donor in a cohort sampled during active COVID-19. The sequenced sample consisted of peripheral blood.

CDR3 amino acids: CASSLGLARGLAGEYEQYF. CDR3 nucleotides: TGTGCCAGCAGCTTAGGATTGGCAAGGGGACTAGCGGGGGAATACGAGCAGTACTTC. The chain employs TRBV7-2 and TRBJ2-7, with 14 bases aligning to TRBD2. The V gene's germline CDR1 is SGHTA and CDR2 FQGNSA. This CDR3 spans 19 amino acids. The ends lost 1 base at V and 4 bases at J; junction bases unmatched: 12.